This passage covers 29 T cell receptor beta chains from one sample sequenced in a study of radiotherapy plus CTLA-4 blockade in lung cancer. TCRdb's table, derived via immunoSEQ multiplex PCR, lists solely in-frame clones and lacks some. The sample includes more than 12,000 clones, 72% seen only once; the top ten take about 43%. The input for sequencing was peripheral blood, taken from a patient treated with radiotherapy plus ipilimumab. The receptor source for this set is a human donor with non-small cell lung cancer whose response to radiotherapy plus ipilimumab could not be evaluated.

This chain links TRBV6-1 with TRBJ2-7; D perhaps matches TRBD1 (6 bases). The CDR3 has 14 residues. The germline CDR1 and CDR2 sequences are MNHNS and SASEGT. V was cut by 8 bases and J by 2 bases, with 16 bases left in between. The CDR3 coding sequence is TGTGCCAGCCGAGGACAGCCGGAAACCTACGAGCAGTACGTC. Translating it yields CASRGQPETYEQYV.

Only one count was recorded for this clone. The V gene is TRBV19, the J gene TRBJ2-2; TRBD1 matches 11 bases. The CDR3 consists of 15 residues. In germline, CDR1 is LNHDA, CDR2 SQIVND (reference sequence). V was pared by 3 bases and J by 7 bases, with 4 bases of the junction left unmatched. CDR3 in DNA: TGTGCCAGTAGTATCAGGACAGGGGGCGGCGGGGAGCTGTTTTTT. Translated: CASSIRTGGGGELFF.

The count of this clone is one. V gene TRBV14 combines with J gene TRBJ2-5; 7 positions agree with TRBD1. With V trimmed by 1 base and J by 4 bases, 9 bases remained unmatched. Germline V lookup: CDR1 SGHDN, CDR2 FVKESK. The CDR3 spans 16 residues. CDR3 sequence (DNA): TGTGCCAGCAGCCAAGTCCCCAGGACAGGTCTAGAGACCCAGTACTTC. It translates to CASSQVPRTGLETQYF.

The J gene is TRBJ1-2, the V gene TRBV5-6; D is uncertain. The CDR3 is 13 amino acids. Trimming stripped 5 bases from V and 8 bases from J, with 16 bases between. The germline V gene has CDR1 SGHDT and CDR2 YYEEEE. DNA of the CDR3: TGTGCCAGCAGTCGTGGGCAGTCTCAGGGCTACACCTTC. It is translated as CASSRGQSQGYTF.

This clone was detected only once. V and J are TRBV7-8 and TRBJ1-1; D remains unclear. The V gene's germline CDR1 is SGHVS and CDR2 FQNEAQ. Trimming pared 5 bases from V and 1 base from J, leaving 8 bases between. CDR3 length: 13 amino acids. The CDR3 spells CASSRSGNTEAFF. Here the CDR3 DNA reads TGTGCCAGCAGCCGGTCAGGGAACACTGAAGCTTTCTTT.

The chain has TRBV4-1 and TRBJ1-5; D is ambiguous. The CDR3 has 15 amino acids. Germline-derived CDR1 and CDR2 are MGHRA and YSYEKL. Trimming took off 1 base at V and 2 bases at J, with 9 bases between the two ends. The CDR3 reads CASSQVIFGNQPQHF. The DNA for the CDR3 is TGCGCCAGCAGCCAAGTAATTTTCGGCAATCAGCCCCAGCATTTT.

This clone came up a few times. The chain carries TRBV15 and TRBJ1-1, with D hard to call. V dropped 2 bases and J dropped 1 base, with 11 bases sitting between them. Germline CDR1 LNHNV, CDR2 YYDKDF (reference sequence). CDR3 length equals 15 residues. The DNA for the CDR3 is TGTGCCACCAGCAGACAAGGAGGAGGGAACACTGAAGCTTTCTTT. It specifies CATSRQGGGNTEAFF.

In its sample, this clone was seen a few times. In nucleotides, the CDR3 is TGTGCCAGCAGCTACAGGGGATCCTACGAGCAGTACGTC. It encodes CASSYRGSYEQYV. The chain links TRBV6-5 to TRBJ2-7; 7 nucleotides line up with TRBD1. The CDR3 is made up of 13 amino acids. J was trimmed by 1 base and V by 6 bases; bases with no gene match: 3. Germline CDR1 reads MNHEY; CDR2 reads SVGAGI.

This chain uses TRBV11-2 with TRBJ2-7, with TRBD1 matching 7 bases. CDR1 is SGHAT, CDR2 FQNNGV, per germline. CDR3 length equals 12 residues. The CDR3: CASSLAPGGAHV. In DNA form, the CDR3 reads TGTGCCAGCAGCTTAGCCCCAGGGGGAGCGCACGTC.

The V and J genes are TRBV19 and TRBJ2-3; TRBD2 might be the D (5 bases). Germline lookup yields CDR1 LNHDA and CDR2 SQIVND (reference sequence). Between the trimmed V and J ends, which lost 4 bases and 7 bases, there was a span of 12 bases. The length of the CDR3 is 13 residues. CDR3 coding DNA: TGTGCCAGTAGTACCTCGGGATTGAATACGCAGTATTTT. This codes for CASSTSGLNTQYF.

The chain recombines TRBV5-5 with TRBJ1-2; 7 nucleotides agree with TRBD1. V lost 4 bases and J lost 4; bases outside the gene matches: 4. CDR1 is SGHKS, CDR2 YYEKEE, per germline (reference sequence). The CDR3 runs to 13 residues. The CDR3 coding sequence is TGTGCCAGCAGCCCCGGACAGGCCTATGGCTACACCTTC. Its translation: CASSPGQAYGYTF.

The rearrangement uses TRBV6-5 and TRBJ2-1; the match to TRBD2 covers 13 bases. Germline V gene lookup returns CDR1 MNHEY and CDR2 SVGAGI. This CDR3 has 15 amino acids. V lost 7 bases, J lost 6 bases, and 6 bases stayed unmatched. The CDR3: CASKTSGGPANEQFF. The CDR3 DNA is TGTGCCAGCAAGACTAGCGGGGGGCCGGCCAATGAGCAGTTCTTC.

J is TRBJ2-7 and V is TRBV25-1, with 9 bases matching TRBD1. The germline CDR1 and CDR2 sequences are MGHDK and SYGVNS. With 4 bases clipped from V and 4 bases from J, the junction kept 8 bases outside the gene matches. CDR3 length: 15 amino acids. CDR3 residues: CASSAVGQGRYEQYF. The DNA of the CDR3 is TGTGCCAGCAGTGCCGTCGGACAGGGGAGGTACGAGCAGTACTTC.

The chain carries TRBV18 and TRBJ1-6, with 9 positions matching TRBD1. CDR1 and CDR2 (germline): KGHSH, LQKENI. The CDR3 consists of 16 residues. V lost 5 bases to trimming and J lost 7 bases; unmatched junction nucleotides: 9. CDR3: CASSEGQGTVNSPLHF. The CDR3 nucleotides read TGTGCCAGCTCAGAGGGACAGGGAACAGTAAATTCACCCCTCCACTTT.

This clone occurred a few times. The rearrangement joins TRBV5-4 to TRBJ2-1; 11 bases fit TRBD2. There are 15 residues in the CDR3. V shed 1 base and J 5 bases; nucleotides not matched to a gene: 2. CDR1 is SGHNT and CDR2 is YYREEE in the germline V gene (reference sequence). CDR3 protein: CASSLSLAGDNEQFF. DNA of the CDR3: TGTGCCAGCAGCTTGTCACTAGCGGGGGACAATGAGCAGTTCTTC.

In this sample, this clone turned up a few times. V and J are TRBV6-1 and TRBJ1-2; D is possibly TRBD1 (6 bases). V shed 6 bases and J shed 2 bases, with 13 bases lying between them. The CDR3 length is 14 residues. Germline values: CDR1 MNHNS, CDR2 SASEGT. The DNA for the CDR3 is TGTGCCAGCAGGGTACAGGGAATAAACTATGGCTACACCTTC. Amino acids: CASRVQGINYGYTF.

J is TRBJ1-2 and V is TRBV7-2; TRBD1 agrees at 9 bases. Germline V lookup: CDR1 SGHTA, CDR2 FQGNSA. This CDR3 is 15 amino acids long. Trimming at V came to 1 base and at J to 3 bases, leaving 3 bases not matched to a gene. This CDR3 reads CASSLDWDRDYGYTF. The CDR3 region has the DNA TGTGCCAGCAGCTTAGACTGGGACAGGGACTATGGCTACACCTTC.

The chain links TRBV4-2 to TRBJ2-7, with 14 positions matching TRBD2. V shed 2 bases and J 3 bases; nucleotides not matched to a gene: 6. From germline, CDR1 is LGHNA and CDR2 YNFKEQ. The CDR3 is 17 residues long. CDR3 in amino acids: CASSQSGLAGALYEQYF. In DNA, the CDR3 is TGTGCCAGCAGCCAATCGGGACTAGCGGGGGCTCTCTACGAGCAGTACTTC.

V usage is TRBV27 and J usage is TRBJ2-3; no clear D gene. V was trimmed by 3 bases and J by 3 bases, leaving 4 bases between them. CDR1 MNHEY and CDR2 SMNVEV come from the germline V gene (reference sequence). The CDR3 consists of 12 residues. The CDR3 spells CASSFLTDTQYF. CDR3 nucleotide sequence: TGTGCCAGCAGTTTTTTAACAGATACGCAGTATTTT.

The chain joins TRBV2 to TRBJ1-1; the match to TRBD1 covers 8 bases. V lost 6 bases to trimming and J lost 5 bases; unmatched junction nucleotides: 5. The CDR3 totals 13 residues. Looked up from germline, CDR1 is SNHLY and CDR2 is FYNNEI. The CDR3 nucleotides are TGTGCCAGCAGGGCAGGGGGCCTTACTGAAGCTTTCTTT. Amino acids: CASRAGGLTEAFF.

This chain links TRBV10-2 with TRBJ1-2, with 8 bases lining up with TRBD1. V was pared by 5 bases and J by 6 bases, with 8 bases of the junction left unmatched. Germline V gives CDR1 WSHSY, CDR2 SAAADI. The CDR3 is 14 residues long. The CDR3 DNA reads as TGCGCCAGCAGTAATTTCCAGGGGGCAGATGGCTACACCTTC. Amino acids: CASSNFQGADGYTF.

The gene calls are TRBV19 and TRBJ1-1; D remains ambiguous. CDR1 is LNHDA and CDR2 is SQIVND in the germline V gene (reference sequence). The CDR3 covers 14 residues. V lost 7 bases and J 8 bases, leaving 20 bases between the germline ends. CDR3 coding DNA: TGTGCCAGTACCCCGGGAGACAAACCGATAGAAGCTTTCTTT. This translates into CASTPGDKPIEAFF.

This clone was seen only a few times. J is TRBJ1-6 and V is TRBV7-9, with a weak D call TRBD1 (5 bases). The germline CDR1 and CDR2 sequences are SEHNR and FQNEAQ (reference sequence). The CDR3 sequence is 14 residues long. Trimming took off 1 base at V and 5 bases at J, with 6 bases between the two ends. The CDR3 here is CASSLGQNNSPLHF. The CDR3 region has the DNA TGTGCCAGCAGCTTAGGACAGAATAATTCACCCCTCCACTTT.

The chain recombines TRBV7-9 with TRBJ1-1; D is uncertain. CDR1 is SEHNR, CDR2 FQNEAQ, per germline (reference sequence). The V gene lost 5 bases and the J gene lost 3 bases, with 7 bases spanning the gap. CDR3 length equals 12 residues. CDR3 coding DNA: TGTGCCAGCAGCCCCCGGGACACTGAAGCTTTCTTT. This codes for CASSPRDTEAFF.

The V gene is TRBV18, the J gene TRBJ2-1; perhaps TRBD2 as D (6 bases). The CDR3 length is 15 residues. Germline-derived CDR1 and CDR2 are KGHSH and LQKENI. V lost 2 bases and J lost 4, with 12 bases in between. Written as DNA, the CDR3 is TGTGCCAGCTCACCATTCCGCGGGGAGTACAATGAGCAGTTCTTC. The encoded protein is CASSPFRGEYNEQFF.

CDR3 sequence (DNA): TGTGCCAGCAGCGCGGTCGCTGAAAAACTGTTTTTT. This translates into CASSAVAEKLFF. The chain couples TRBV7-9 to TRBJ1-4; D not resolved. This CDR3 comprises 12 residues. Trimming stripped 5 bases from V and 7 bases from J, with 8 bases between. Germline lookup yields CDR1 SEHNR and CDR2 FQNEAQ (reference sequence).

This clone occurred a few times. The rearrangement joins TRBV7-2 to TRBJ2-5, with D possibly matching TRBD2 (6 bases). The CDR3 is 15 amino acids. Trimming stripped 0 bases from V and 5 bases from J, with 13 bases between. Germline assignment: CDR1 SGHTA and CDR2 FQGNSA. This CDR3 is CASSLATSPGETQYF. The CDR3 bases are TGTGCCAGCAGCTTAGCAACTAGCCCTGGTGAGACCCAGTACTTC.

The gene calls are TRBV5-4 and TRBJ1-3, with D possibly matching TRBD1 (6 bases). Trimming left V 2 bases short and J 4 bases short, with 10 bases between. The CDR3 totals 14 residues. Looked up from germline, CDR1 is SGHNT and CDR2 is YYREEE (reference sequence). The CDR3 nucleotides read TGTGCCAGCAGCTTCAGGGGTGCCGGAAACACCATATATTTT. Its translation is CASSFRGAGNTIYF. Filled out from reference TRBV5-4 and TRBJ1-3, the complete variable domain reads ETGVTQSPTHLIKTRGQQVTLRCSSQSGHNTVSWYQQALGQGPQFIFQYYREEENGRGNFPPRFSGLQFPNYSSELNVNALELDDSALYLCASSFRGAGNTIYFGEGSWLTVV.

This chain uses TRBV30 with TRBJ2-7, with 10 bases aligning to TRBD2. V lost 1 base to trimming and J lost 7 bases; unmatched junction nucleotides: 10. Germline V CDR1 and CDR2: GTSNPN, SVGIG (reference sequence). The CDR3 totals 15 residues. CDR3 nucleotides: TGTGCCTGGAGTGGCCTAAGAGCGGGGGGGCGAGAGCAGTACTTC. Translated: CAWSGLRAGGREQYF.